Below are 32 T cell receptor beta chains sequenced from a single sample in a study of regulatory T cells in long-lasting Graves disease. Assembly of TCR beta libraries relied on iRepertoire HTBI primers together with Arm-PCR of CDR3 regions. TCRdb fed the multiplex PCR reads into MiXCR, producing one record per CDR3 protein. There are around 450,000 distinct CDR3 sequences in the sample; approximately 16% occur only once, and around 7.6% lies in the top ten. This sample's time point: newly diagnosed GD, antithyroid drugs for less than 3 months. PBMC-extracted RNA yielded the TCR library. The sample was also reused in another study, on T cells in Graves' hyperthyroidism and ophthalmopathy.

The sequencing used peripheral blood mononuclear cells (PBMCs), collected at new diagnosis, from a patient treated with antithyroid drugs. These receptors all stem from a woman in her forties with Graves disease.

This clonotype occurred a few times. This chain joins TRBV9 and TRBJ2-2, with 12 bases matching TRBD2. The CDR3 is 24 residues long. Germline assignment: CDR1 SGDLS and CDR2 YYNGEE. With 3 bases clipped from V and 0 bases from J, the junction kept 24 bases outside the gene matches. CDR3 nucleotide sequence: TGTGCCAGCAGCGCCACGGCGGGGGCGCCCCGCCTAGCGGGAGGGAGGCCGAACACCGGGGAGCTGTTTTTT. The encoded protein is CASSATAGAPRLAGGRPNTGELFF.

This clonotype was seen many times. The chain joins TRBV10-3 to TRBJ1-2; D uncertain. V lost 3 bases, J lost 9 bases, and 17 bases lay in between. The CDR3 runs 14 residues. Per the germline V gene, CDR1 is ENHRY and CDR2 is SYGVKD. The CDR3 coding sequence is TGTGCCATCAGTGAACTAGACGGATTGATGAGCTACACCTTC. Residues: CAISELDGLMSYTF.

J is TRBJ1-1 and V is TRBV7-8, with no clear D. V lost 3 bases and J lost 11, with 13 bases in between. Germline-derived CDR1 and CDR2 are SGHVS and FQNEAQ. There are 12 residues in the CDR3. CDR3 sequence reads: CASSFDLGKAFF. CDR3 nucleotide sequence: TGTGCCAGCAGCTTTGATTTAGGGAAGGCTTTCTTT.

There are many counts of this clonotype. The rearrangement joins TRBV5-4 to TRBJ2-1; D gene ambiguous. The CDR3 has 12 residues. Germline values: CDR1 SGHNT, CDR2 YYREEE (reference sequence). Trimming removed 0 bases at V and 7 bases at J, with 5 bases between. CDR3 coding DNA: TGTGCCAGCAGCTTGGTACAGAATGAGCAGTTCTTC. Translated, it gives CASSLVQNEQFF.

This clonotype was counted many times. The J gene is TRBJ2-7, the V gene TRBV13; 9 nucleotides agree with TRBD2. CDR1 is PRHDT, CDR2 FYEKMQ, per germline (reference sequence). J lost 0 bases, V lost 2 bases, and 14 bases had no gene match. The CDR3 runs 19 residues. CDR3 DNA: TGTGCCAGCAGCTTATTCGGATCCGAGGGTAGCGGGAGCTCCTACGAGCAGTACTTC. Amino acid sequence: CASSLFGSEGSGSSYEQYF.

This clonotype was recorded at least ten times. This chain connects TRBV6-5 to TRBJ2-2; 9 bases align to TRBD2. Germline assignment: CDR1 MNHEY and CDR2 SVGAGI. There are 19 residues in the CDR3. Germline trimming cut 2 bases from V and 5 bases from J; bases unmatched to any gene: 15. The CDR3: CASSYRSGRPLHPTGELFF. The CDR3 DNA reads TGTGCCAGCAGTTACAGGAGCGGGAGGCCCCTTCATCCGACCGGGGAGCTGTTTTTT.

The sample holds many counts of this clonotype. DNA of the CDR3: TGTGCCAGCAGTTTCCGGGGACATGACCAGCCCCAGCATTTT. Residues: CASSFRGHDQPQHF. The chain has TRBV12-3 or TRBV12-4 and TRBJ1-5, with a weak D call TRBD1 (6 bases). The CDR3 spans 14 residues. Trimming removed 3 bases from V and 7 bases from J, with 13 bases in between.

This clonotype occurred many times. This chain links TRBV29-1 with TRBJ1-1; D not resolved. Germline V gives CDR1 SQVTM, CDR2 ANQGSEA. This CDR3 contains 14 residues. V gave up 4 bases and J gave up 0 bases, with 12 bases separating them. The CDR3 loop reads CSVVRTEMNTEAFF. The CDR3 DNA follows: TGCAGCGTTGTAAGGACCGAGATGAACACTGAAGCTTTCTTT.

This clonotype showed up many times. The J gene is TRBJ2-5, the V gene TRBV24-1, with 9 bases fitting TRBD1. Per germline, CDR1 KGHDR and CDR2 SFDVKD. J lost 2 bases, V lost 3 bases, and 3 bases had no gene match. The CDR3 is 15 residues long. CDR3 protein: CATSDPGQGQETQYF. DNA for the CDR3: TGTGCCACCAGTGATCCCGGACAGGGGCAAGAGACCCAGTACTTC.

V usage is TRBV2 and J usage is TRBJ2-7; 10 bases match TRBD1. The V and J ends lost 6 bases and 4 bases, in that order; junction bases with no gene match: 6. The CDR3 sequence is 14 residues long. In germline, CDR1 is SNHLY, CDR2 FYNNEI. This chain's CDR3 is CASRRDRGAYEQYF. The DNA for the CDR3 is TGTGCCAGCAGAAGGGACAGGGGAGCGTACGAGCAGTACTTC.

The rearrangement links TRBV29-1 to TRBJ1-2; no clear D gene. This CDR3 is built from 12 residues. V lost 2 bases, J lost 3 bases, and 7 bases lay in between. CDR1 and CDR2 (germline): SQVTM, ANQGSEA. This CDR3 is CSVESVDYGYTF. CDR3 in DNA: TGCAGCGTTGAATCGGTTGACTATGGCTACACCTTC.

The chain employs TRBV6-1 and TRBJ2-7; 10 nucleotides align to TRBD1. The V segment lost 5 bases and the J segment 4 bases; nucleotides outside the gene matches: 11. This CDR3 comprises 16 residues. Per the germline V gene, CDR1 is MNHNS and CDR2 is SASEGT. The CDR3 region is CASSRPGTGEGYEQYF. The CDR3 DNA sequence: TGTGCCAGCAGTCGTCCCGGGACAGGGGAAGGGTACGAGCAGTACTTC.

This clonotype was observed at least ten times. V usage is TRBV29-1 and J usage is TRBJ2-7, with D perhaps matching TRBD1 (5 bases). The V and J ends lost 0 bases and 4 bases respectively, with 13 bases between them. The CDR3 consists of 14 residues. Germline V lookup: CDR1 SQVTM, CDR2 ANQGSEA. CDR3 bases: TGCAGCGTTGAAGACAGGGAAGGGCCTTACGAGCAGTACTTC. Translating gives CSVEDREGPYEQYF.

This clonotype was found a few times. The chain uses TRBV6-1 and TRBJ2-5; D may correspond to TRBD1 or TRBD2 (5 bases each). CDR3 length: 15 residues. The V end lost 5 bases, the J end lost 4 bases, and 17 bases lay between the germline ends. The germline gives CDR1 MNHNS, CDR2 SASEGT. The CDR3 bases are TGTGCCAGCAGTCAAACCGGGGCCCTAGGAGAGACCCAGTACTTC. This codes for CASSQTGALGETQYF.

This clonotype was counted a few times. The chain links TRBV20-1 to TRBJ2-3; D gene ambiguous. Germline V gives CDR1 DFQATT, CDR2 SNEGSKA (reference sequence). The CDR3 sequence is 17 residues long. V dropped 3 bases and J dropped 0 bases, with 19 bases sitting between them. Here the CDR3 DNA reads TGCAGTGCTAGCCTCCCGCACCTAAACCCAAGCACAGATACGCAGTATTTT. It encodes CSASLPHLNPSTDTQYF.

The J gene is TRBJ2-3, the V gene TRBV30; no clear D. The germline V gene has CDR1 GTSNPN and CDR2 SVGIG (reference sequence). The CDR3 consists of 13 residues. V lost 3 bases and J 2 bases, leaving 9 bases between the germline ends. The CDR3 here is CAWSGWNTDTQYF. Written as DNA, the CDR3 is TGTGCCTGGAGCGGTTGGAACACAGATACGCAGTATTTT.

The chain employs TRBV2 and TRBJ1-1; D gene unclear. This CDR3 spans 15 amino acids. V was pared by 0 bases and J by 1 base, with 9 bases between. The germline gives CDR1 SNHLY, CDR2 FYNNEI. The CDR3 spells CASSEAANRNTEAFF. The CDR3 nucleotides are TGTGCCAGCAGTGAAGCGGCTAACAGGAACACTGAAGCTTTCTTT.

This clonotype has a count of ten or more. V gene TRBV18 combines with J gene TRBJ2-3; 13 nucleotides agree with TRBD2. The V gene's germline CDR1 is KGHSH and CDR2 LQKENI. The CDR3 sequence is 19 residues long. V gave up 3 bases and J gave up 2 bases; unmatched junction bases: 11. The CDR3 sequence: CASSPGLAGPRGPTDTQYF. The CDR3 coding sequence is TGTGCCAGCTCACCGGGACTAGCGGGGCCAAGGGGGCCCACAGATACGCAGTATTTT.

This clonotype was observed at least ten times. This chain uses TRBV27 with TRBJ2-7; 9 bases match TRBD1. V shed 2 bases, J shed 7 bases, and the junction held 6 bases outside the gene matches. Germline V gene sequence: CDR1 MNHEY, CDR2 SMNVEV (reference sequence). The CDR3 extends over 14 amino acids. The CDR3 loop is CASSLMDRGQEQYF. As DNA, the CDR3 is TGTGCCAGCAGTTTAATGGACAGGGGTCAGGAGCAGTACTTC.

The genes are TRBV9 and TRBJ2-1; 10 nucleotides agree with TRBD2. The germline V gene encodes CDR1 SGDLS and CDR2 YYNGEE. V gave up 4 bases and J gave up 0 bases; unmatched junction bases: 16. The length of the CDR3 is 20 residues. DNA of the CDR3: TGTGCCAGCAGCCCCCGGGCCAGCACTAGCGGGGCCCTCTCCTACAATGAGCAGTTCTTC. Translation: CASSPRASTSGALSYNEQFF.

V usage is TRBV6-1 and J usage is TRBJ2-7; D unresolved. V lost 8 bases, J lost 5 bases, and 4 bases lay in between. The germline gives CDR1 MNHNS, CDR2 SASEGT. The CDR3 totals 9 residues. The CDR3 is CASGHEQYF. The DNA for the CDR3 is TGTGCCAGCGGGCACGAGCAGTACTTC.

About this clonotype itself: This may stem from a read error, because a much larger clone lies one nucleotide away. The rearrangement joins TRBV28 to TRBJ1-4, with a weak D call TRBD1 (6 bases). The CDR3 is 13 amino acids. Trimming pared 10 bases from V and 6 bases from J, leaving 15 bases between. Looked up from germline, CDR1 is MDHEN and CDR2 is SYDVKM. The CDR3 coding sequence is TGTGCCATTCGCCAGGGGCTCGATGAAAAACTGTTTTTT. Translated, it gives CAIRQGLDEKLFF.

Notes on this clonotype: A read error may explain this, as a much larger clone is one base away. The gene calls are TRBV12-3 or TRBV12-4 and TRBJ2-1; 7 positions agree with TRBD1. The junction had 8 bases not matched to a gene; V was cut back by 0 bases and J by 15 bases. This CDR3 has 13 amino acids. The CDR3 protein is CASSLAPDAGGFF. CDR3 nucleotides: TGTGCCAGCAGTTTAGCGCCGGACGCAGGGGGGTTCTTC.

This clonotype was picked up many times. The chain carries TRBV7-2 and TRBJ2-5; D unclear. The CDR3 has 12 residues. The germline V gene has CDR1 SGHTA and CDR2 FQGNSA. V gave up 1 base and J gave up 7 bases, with 7 bases separating them. For the CDR3, the DNA is TGTGCCAGCAGCTTAGATACTGTGACCCAGTACTTC. Its protein is CASSLDTVTQYF. Complete variable domain (other parts from reference TRBV7-2 and TRBJ2-5): GAGVSQSPSNKVTEKGKDVELRCDPISGHTALYWYRQSLGQGLEFLIYFQGNSAPDKSGLPSDRFSAERTGGSVSTLTIQRTQQEDSAVYLCASSLDTVTQYFGPGTRLLVL.

This chain joins TRBV4-3 and TRBJ2-2; 9 nucleotides line up with TRBD2. The V gene end was trimmed by 0 bases and the J gene end by 8 bases; junction bases not matched to a gene: 4. Germline assignment: CDR1 LGHNA and CDR2 YSLEER. The CDR3 contains 15 residues. DNA of the CDR3: TGCGCCAGCAGCCAAGAGTCTAGCGGGACGGGGGAGCTGTTTTTT. It is translated as CASSQESSGTGELFF.

This clonotype was counted at least ten times. CDR3 in amino acids: CAGNKMNTEAFF. The CDR3 bases are TGTGCCGGAAATAAGATGAACACTGAAGCTTTCTTT. The J gene is TRBJ1-1, the V gene TRBV30, with no clear D. Germline CDR1 reads GTSNPN; CDR2 reads SVGIG (reference sequence). This CDR3 region has 12 residues. Trimming pared 8 bases from V and 0 bases from J, leaving 10 bases between.

This clonotype was observed at least ten times. This chain connects TRBV3-1 to TRBJ1-1; D not certain. V was shortened by 4 bases and J by 3 bases, with 9 bases between the two germline ends. Germline CDR1 is LGHDT and CDR2 is YNNKEL (reference sequence). The CDR3 sequence is 13 residues long. The CDR3 region is CASSRGRDTEAFF. CDR3 DNA: TGTGCCAGCAGCCGAGGACGGGACACTGAAGCTTTCTTT.

V and J are TRBV30 and TRBJ2-6; D gene uncertain. V dropped 5 bases and J dropped 0 bases, with 5 bases sitting between them. This CDR3 spans 13 amino acids. Germline values: CDR1 GTSNPN, CDR2 SVGIG (reference sequence). This CDR3 is CAWAASGANVLTF. CDR3 nucleotides: TGTGCCTGGGCCGCCTCTGGGGCCAACGTCCTGACTTTC.

This clonotype was recorded a few times. The gene calls are TRBV25-1 and TRBJ2-2, with D maybe TRBD2 (6 bases). The CDR3 covers 16 residues. The germline gives CDR1 MGHDK, CDR2 SYGVNS. The germline V and J ends were trimmed by 3 bases and 3 bases, with 14 bases remaining between them. The CDR3 DNA reads TGTGCCAGCAGTGACGTCCGGGGGTGGCACACCGGGGAGCTGTTTTTT. Its translation is CASSDVRGWHTGELFF.

This clonotype was seen at least ten times. The CDR3 spells CASSQGANSPLHF. The CDR3 nucleotides are TGCGCCAGCAGCCAAGGGGCTAATTCACCCCTCCACTTT. The chain has TRBV4-1 and TRBJ1-6; D not certain. CDR1 MGHRA and CDR2 YSYEKL come from the germline V gene. Trimming pared 1 base from V and 6 bases from J, leaving 4 bases between. This CDR3 contains 13 residues.

At least ten counts were recorded for this clonotype. The chain couples TRBV11-3 to TRBJ2-2; D ambiguous. CDR3 length: 15 amino acids. V was shortened by 5 bases and J by 4 bases, with 14 bases between the two germline ends. Germline assignment: CDR1 SGHNT and CDR2 YENEEA. The CDR3 DNA reads as TGTGCCAGCAGCCCCCGCGGCGGATCCACCGGGGAGCTGTTTTTT. Residues: CASSPRGGSTGELFF.

Turning to this clonotype: A clone one base away is much larger, so this may be a read error. The V gene is TRBV10-3, the J gene TRBJ1-4; possible D gene TRBD1, 6 bases. The CDR3 totals 16 residues. Germline values: CDR1 ENHRY, CDR2 SYGVKD. The DNA for the CDR3 is TGTGCCATCAGTGACCAAACAGGGACGACTAATGGAAAACTGTTTTTT. Protein: CAISDQTGTTNGKLFF.